This TCR beta chain originates from a study of neoadjuvant nivolumab and ipilimumab in lung cancer. The method was immunoSEQ multiplex PCR; TCRdb's version includes in-frame clones alone and lacks a portion of them. The repertoire holds 40,000 to 60,000 clones, with roughly 89% as singletons. Trimming cost V 7 bases and J 5 bases; bases outside gene matches: 11. Germline CDR1 is SQVTM and CDR2 is ANQGSEA. CDR3 size: 14 residues. The TCR comes from an adult with non-small cell lung cancer. Some clones in this sample may be carry-over from other donors' samples. The sequences come from blood, collected before neoadjuvant nivolumab, alone or with ipilimumab. The genes are TRBV29-1 and TRBJ2-3; 8 bases line up with TRBD2. CDR3 bases: TGCAGCGCAGACCTCGGCGGGAGGAGAGATACGCAGTATTTT. Residues: CSADLGGRRDTQYF.